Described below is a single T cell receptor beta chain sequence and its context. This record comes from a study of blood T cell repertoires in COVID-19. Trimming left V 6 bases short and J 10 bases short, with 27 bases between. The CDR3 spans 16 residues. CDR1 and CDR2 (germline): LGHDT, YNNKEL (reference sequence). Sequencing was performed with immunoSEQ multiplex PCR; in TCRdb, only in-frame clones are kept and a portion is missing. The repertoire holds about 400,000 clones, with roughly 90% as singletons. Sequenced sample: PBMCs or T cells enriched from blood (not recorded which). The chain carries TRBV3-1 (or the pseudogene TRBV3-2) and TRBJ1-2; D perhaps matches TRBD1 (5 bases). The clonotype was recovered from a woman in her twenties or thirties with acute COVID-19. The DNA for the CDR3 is TGTGCCAGCAGAGACAGTGGGGGGGTACTCGGGCGGGCCTACACCTTC. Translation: CASRDSGGVLGRAYTF.